This T cell receptor (beta chain) appears in the sequencing data of a study of Ad26.COV2.S vaccination and SARS-CoV-2 variants. Study-wide background: The authors gave Ad26.COV2.S intramuscularly, either once or twice 56 days apart.

Clones were sequenced by immunoSEQ multiplex PCR, and TCRdb holds only the in-frame ones, with some missing. The data contain over 250,000 clones, approximately 89% of them singletons. Whole-study findings and limits: Spike-specific TCR breadth was greater in vaccine than placebo recipients. The TCR breadth and depth analyses may have produced an underestimate of total T cell responses.

Turning to this clone: Its target is unknown.

Noted treatment: roughly 20 received Ad26.COV2.S at low or high dose, single or two shots; 5 received placebo; per-sample allocation not given. Sampling occurred on day 63 after the first vaccine or placebo injection. V was shortened by 0 bases and J by 6 bases, with 12 bases between the two germline ends. The germline V gene encodes CDR1 LGHDT and CDR2 YNNKEL (reference sequence). There are 14 residues in the CDR3. The source was peripheral blood, collected in a trial of Ad26.COV2.S vaccine versus placebo. The chain is built from TRBV3-1 (or the pseudogene TRBV3-2) and TRBJ2-7; no clear D. This TCR came from a person aged 18-60 years who received the Ad26.COV2.S COVID-19 vaccine or a placebo. CDR3 amino acids: CASSQDPSVIEQYF. The CDR3 region has the DNA TGTGCCAGCAGCCAAGATCCCAGCGTAATCGAGCAGTACTTC.